This T cell receptor (beta chain) was sequenced for a study of blood T cell repertoires in COVID-19. Study-wide background: The study drew acute and convalescent COVID-19 samples from the United States, Italy and Spain.

Trimming pared 6 bases from V and 4 bases from J, leaving 14 bases between. The CDR3 runs 14 residues. Germline V gene data show CDR1 as LNHDA and CDR2 as SQIVND (reference sequence). Libraries were prepared by immunoSEQ multiplex PCR; TCRdb keeps only in-frame clonotypes and omits some of them. The table shows 65,000 to 85,000 clones, with approximately 89% occurring only once. The chain is built from TRBV19 and TRBJ2-3; no clear D. Sample: peripheral blood. The receptor was derived from a human donor in a cohort sampled during active COVID-19. The DNA for the CDR3 is TGTGCCAGTAGGACCACCCACGGGTCAGATACGCAGTATTTT. Its protein product is CASRTTHGSDTQYF. The whole variable domain, remainder taken from reference TRBV19 and TRBJ2-3, is DGGITQSPKYLFRKEGQNVTLSCEQNLNHDAMYWYRQDPGQGLRLIYYSQIVNDFQKGDIAEGYSVSREKKESFPLTVTSAQKNPTAFYLCASRTTHGSDTQYFGPGTRLTVL.